This T cell receptor (beta chain) is from a study of T cell responses to AZD1222 COVID-19 vaccine. This CDR3 is built from 15 residues. Germline V lookup: CDR1 MNHNS, CDR2 SASEGT. V shed 3 bases and J shed 0 bases, with 11 bases lying between them. This clone has a handful of counts. Some clones are missing from TCRdb's copy, which holds only in-frame ones; the method was immunoSEQ multiplex PCR. This table has about 120,000 clones, roughly 87% appearing once. The chain joins TRBV6-1 to TRBJ1-1; D remains unclear. The input for sequencing was peripheral blood, taken 28 days after the second AZD1222 dose. The origin of this receptor is an adult who received the AZD1222 COVID-19 vaccine. The CDR3 is CASSDWGALNTEAFF. CDR3 DNA: TGTGCCAGCAGTGATTGGGGAGCCTTGAACACTGAAGCTTTCTTT.